This section outlines one TCR beta chain sequence together with its context. This specimen comes from a study of blood T cell repertoires in COVID-19. Background on the study: Among Cohort 3 donors, those recovered had two negative PCRs, clearance, or symptom resolution. Acute and convalescent COVID-19 specimens originated in the United States, Italy and Spain.

CDR1 is SNHLY, CDR2 FYNNEI, per germline. The V and J ends lost 5 bases and 6 bases respectively, with 13 bases between them. The CDR3 is 13 amino acids. Produced via immunoSEQ multiplex PCR; TCRdb's table is partial and in-frame only. The sample consists of hundreds of thousands of clones, around 85% of them appearing once. The sequence was collected from a woman in her forties or fifties in a cohort exposed to, infected with or recovered from COVID-19 (not recorded which). The sample taken for sequencing was PBMCs or T cells enriched from blood (not recorded which). The chain is built from TRBV2 and TRBJ1-2, with D possibly TRBD1 on 5 matching bases. CDR3 bases: TGTGCCAGCAGTCGGACAATAGGGGATGGCTACACCTTC. Translated: CASSRTIGDGYTF.